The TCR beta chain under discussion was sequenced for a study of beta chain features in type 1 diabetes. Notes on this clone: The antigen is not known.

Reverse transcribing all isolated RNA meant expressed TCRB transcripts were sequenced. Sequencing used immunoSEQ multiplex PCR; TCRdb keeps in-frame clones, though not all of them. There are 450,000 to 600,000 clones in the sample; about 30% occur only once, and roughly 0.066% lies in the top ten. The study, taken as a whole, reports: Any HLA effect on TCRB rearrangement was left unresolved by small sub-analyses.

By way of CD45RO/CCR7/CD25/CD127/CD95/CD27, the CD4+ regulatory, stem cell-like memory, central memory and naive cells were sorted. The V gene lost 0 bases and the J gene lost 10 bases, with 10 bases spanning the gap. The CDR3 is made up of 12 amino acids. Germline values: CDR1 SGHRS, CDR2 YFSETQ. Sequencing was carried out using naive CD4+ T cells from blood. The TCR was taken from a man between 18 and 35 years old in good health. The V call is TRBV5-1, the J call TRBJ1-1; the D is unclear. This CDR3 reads CASSLDRARAFF. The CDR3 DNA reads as TGCGCCAGCAGCTTGGACAGAGCAAGAGCTTTCTTT.